The rows below give T cell receptor beta chains drawn from one sample of a study of cytomegalovirus exposure and HLA in healthy donors. Generated by immunoSEQ multiplex PCR, the TCRdb table keeps only in-frame clones and is missing some. Of fewer than 300,000 clones listed, under 90% are singletons. Sample: PBMCs. All receptors come from a girl aged 2 to 9 in good health and CMV-seronegative. Both conserved end residues are part of each CDR3. The order of the fields is J gene, V gene, CDR3 protein.

>TRBJ1-2|TRBV2
CASSPGTGRYGYTF
>TRBJ1-2|TRBV28
CGSGQVGNYGYTF
>TRBJ1-3|TRBV5-1
CASSLGQVGDGNTIYF
>TRBJ2-7|TRBV28
CASSFNQGGSGQYF
>TRBJ1-1|TRBV4-1
CASSQRLGEVGMWNTEAFF
>TRBJ1-5|TRBV7-2
CASSLVPGQRVNQPQHF
>TRBJ2-7|TRBV20-1
CSARRVYEQYF
>TRBJ2-1|TRBV5-1
CASSHSLAGRNEQFF
>TRBJ2-1|TRBV7-8
CASSLAGGGSVYNEQFF
>TRBJ2-3|TRBV20-1
CSARDAVTQYF
>TRBJ2-7|TRBV2
CASTKTGVNYEQYF
>TRBJ2-1|TRBV2
CASKLAGLYNEQFF
>TRBJ2-7|TRBV27
CASSGRETALSVFEQYF
>TRBJ2-3|TRBV9
CASSVVGGTRTDTQYF
>TRBJ2-1|TRBV5-1
CASSLDRPLLAGGPLSSYNEQFF
>TRBJ2-7|TRBV30
CAWGQGIFPYEQYF
>TRBJ2-7|TRBV6-1
CASSVAGVGRNSYEQYF
>TRBJ2-1|TRBV9
CASSERDRGLYNEQFF
>TRBJ2-5|TRBV11-1
CASSLPTRVAGDKKETQYF
>TRBJ2-5|TRBV10-1
CASSGSTSGQETQYF
>TRBJ1-2|TRBV27
CASSLHPVGVYGYTF
>.|TRBV28
CASSSYPRDHARGEQYF
>TRBJ2-1|TRBV6-5
CASSYLDGSSYNEQFF
>TRBJ2-7|TRBV27
CASGQLGGQLYEQYF
>TRBJ1-5|TRBV19
CASSTLAGSNRQPQHF
>TRBJ2-7|TRBV19
CASSTSGVDEQYF
>TRBJ2-1|TRBV28
CASSFVDEQFF
>TRBJ1-1|TRBV30
CAWRKQGWRTEAFF
>TRBJ1-2|TRBV19
CASSSWDTYLSNYGYTF
>TRBJ2-2|TRBV27
CASSPYSDSPTGELFF
>TRBJ2-1|TRBV18
CASSPRMMLQGSSYNEQFF
>TRBJ1-2|TRBV7-9
CASSFRGSRGREGYTF
>TRBJ1-1|TRBV19
CASRLGRGNTEAFF
>.|TRBV11-1
CASKGAVGSYEQYF
>TRBJ2-1|TRBV27
CASSDGLAGGVGNEQFF